This TCR beta chain is drawn from a study of blood T cells in healthy people across ages. A J-beta primer mix and a sample-barcoded 5' primer were used in a second PCR of roughly 6 to 12 cycles. Using its own MiXCR run on the 5' RACE reads, TCRdb lists one record per CDR3 protein. The data contain more than 750,000 distinct CDR3 sequences, around 29% of them singletons. This clonotype has a handful of counts. This same sample was also taken into another study, of T cells of mothers and their children.

The TCR comes from a woman between 40 and 55 years old in good health. Sequences were obtained from blood.

For the CDR3, the DNA is TGTGCCAGCAGCGTAGAAGGCGGGACTAGCGGGGGGGCGAACACAGATACGCAGTATTTT. Encoded protein: CASSVEGGTSGGANTDTQYF. This sequence joins TRBV9 and TRBJ2-3; TRBD2 matches at 16 bases. The germline gives CDR1 SGDLS, CDR2 YYNGEE. This CDR3 spans 20 amino acids. Germline trimming cut 0 bases from V and 2 bases from J; bases unmatched to any gene: 9. Combining the CDR3 with reference TRBV9 and TRBJ2-3 gives the whole variable domain DSGVTQTPKHLITATGQRVTLRCSPRSGDLSVYWYQQSLDQGLQFLIQYYNGEERAKGNILERFSAQQFPDLHSELNLSSLELGDSALYFCASSVEGGTSGGANTDTQYFGPGTRLTVL.